The 9 T cell receptor beta chains presented below share a single source sample, sequenced in a study of regulatory T cells in long-lasting Graves disease. Time point here: newly diagnosed GD, antithyroid drugs for less than 3 months. RNA extracted from PBMCs served as the sequencing template. Library construction for TCR beta used iRepertoire HTBI primers and Arm-PCR of CDR3 regions. TCRdb independently ran MiXCR on the multiplex PCR reads; one entry per CDR3 protein. The table has under 300,000 distinct CDR3 sequences, 18% seen once. The starting material was peripheral blood mononuclear cells (PBMCs), obtained at new diagnosis, from a patient treated with antithyroid drugs. The receptor set was obtained from a female donor with Graves disease.

This clonotype was picked up many times. Here the CDR3 reads CASSQPPQGDSPLHF. The DNA of the CDR3 is TGCGCCAGCAGCCAACCGCCCCAGGGGGATTCACCCCTCCACTTT. The chain links TRBV4-1 to TRBJ1-6, with TRBD1 matching 7 bases. The CDR3 is made up of 15 amino acids. The V segment lost 2 bases and the J segment 8 bases; nucleotides outside the gene matches: 6. Germline assignment: CDR1 MGHRA and CDR2 YSYEKL.

V usage is TRBV12-3 or TRBV12-4 and J usage is TRBJ2-2; D is uncertain. Trimming cost V 8 bases and J 6 bases, with 16 bases left between them. The CDR3 has 14 amino acids. The chain's CDR3 is CASGGNGTSGELFF. CDR3 nucleotides: TGTGCCAGCGGTGGCAATGGTACATCCGGGGAGCTGTTTTTT.

This rearrangement joins TRBV29-1 to TRBJ2-5; 10 bases agree with TRBD1. CDR1 is SQVTM, CDR2 ANQGSEA, per germline. The CDR3 has 13 residues. With V trimmed by 8 bases and J by 3 bases, 6 bases remained unmatched. CDR3 residues: CSLSTGGEETQYF. DNA for the CDR3: TGCAGCTTATCGACAGGGGGCGAAGAGACCCAGTACTTC.

This clonotype was picked up many times. This sequence joins TRBV6-1 and TRBJ1-5; no clear D gene. The CDR3 runs to 12 residues. Trimming shortened V by 5 bases and J by 6 bases, and 8 bases separated the two germline ends. The germline CDR1 and CDR2 sequences are MNHNS and SASEGT. In DNA form, the CDR3 reads TGTGCCAGCAGTACGGGTGGTCAGCCCCAGCATTTT. It translates to CASSTGGQPQHF.

This clonotype was detected many times. The chain employs TRBV18 and TRBJ1-1, with D unclear. This CDR3 spans 15 amino acids. V was pared by 2 bases and J by 1 base, with 11 bases between. CDR1 and CDR2 (germline): KGHSH, LQKENI. In nucleotides, the CDR3 is TGTGCCAGCTCACCAGGGTTTATAGGGAACACTGAAGCTTTCTTT. Encoded protein: CASSPGFIGNTEAFF.

On this clonotype: This likely stems from a read error, as it lies one base from a far larger clone. The CDR3 nucleotides are TGTGCCAGCAGTAACCGTAATGAGCAGTTCTTC. Protein: CASSNRNEQFF. The chain employs TRBV6-2 or TRBV6-3 and TRBJ2-1; D ambiguous. Germline V gene data show CDR1 as MNHEY and CDR2 as SVGEGT. Trimming shortened V by 5 bases and J by 7 bases, and 6 bases separated the two germline ends. This CDR3 has 11 amino acids.

A remark on this clonotype: A single base separates this from a much larger clone, so it may be a read error. The conserved phenylalanine or tryptophan normally closing the CDR3 is absent here, so this likely arose from a read error. The chain uses TRBV7-9 and TRBJ1-2; weak D call: TRBD1 (6 bases). The germline V and J ends were trimmed by 0 bases and 5 bases, with 10 bases remaining between them. The germline V gene has CDR1 SEHNR and CDR2 FQNEAQ (reference sequence). The CDR3 runs to 14 residues. CDR3 residues: CASSLAQGIYGYTV. The CDR3 coding sequence is TGTGCCAGCAGCTTAGCACAGGGCATTTATGGCTACACCGTC.

In this sample, this clonotype turned up many times. The chain combines TRBV9 with TRBJ2-1; possibly TRBD2 for D (6 bases). The germline V gene has CDR1 SGDLS and CDR2 YYNGEE. V lost 4 bases and J lost 1, with 12 bases in between. The CDR3 length is 15 residues. DNA for the CDR3: TGTGCCAGCAGCTTATGGGGGACTTCCTACAATGAGCAGTTCTTC. This translates into CASSLWGTSYNEQFF.

In its sample, this clonotype was seen many times. The V call is TRBV5-1, the J call TRBJ2-1; the match to TRBD1 covers 10 bases. After removal of 5 bases from V and 6 bases from J, the junction contained 8 bases not matched to a gene. The CDR3 is made up of 15 amino acids. In germline, CDR1 is SGHRS, CDR2 YFSETQ. The CDR3 region is CASRQPGTGVNEQFF. The CDR3 nucleotides read TGCGCCAGCAGACAGCCCGGGACAGGGGTCAATGAGCAGTTCTTC.